The sequence of this T cell receptor beta chain was determined in a study of blood T cell repertoires in COVID-19 (dated by TCRdb to 2019 to 2021). Some background on the complete study: Samples covering the acute and convalescent phases of COVID-19 were provided by collaborators in the United States, Italy and Spain. The prospective study material was composed of cDNA or gDNA derived from T cells, B-cell-depleted T cells, or PBMCs. Subjects who had been exposed to COVID-19, were actively infected with it, or had recovered from it provided the deeply sampled blood TCRbeta repertoires that made up the dataset. The repertoires were released in a freely available public database intended as a resource for research on the immune response to SARS-CoV-2. The samples were drawn from two sources: the first 160 participants of the ongoing ImmuneRACE study, and over 950 subjects contributed by 6 global collaborators. Sample metadata almost always included a de-identified subject ID, COVID-19 status, age in years and sex. Where available, HLA class I and class II types were obtained from metadata supplied by the sample provider rather than from assay-based typing. General findings and caveats noted by the study authors: The amount of clinical and demographic metadata varied by source and participant and was provided uncurated.

TCRbeta CDR3 regions were amplified from genomic DNA by means of the immunoSEQ Assay, a bias-controlled multiplex PCR. As for the authors' bioinformatics: Within the assay, amplification of reference gene primers was used to estimate how many nucleated cells each sample contained. To quantify the absolute abundance of each unique TCRbeta CDR3 rearrangement, sequence reads were collapsed and filtered. Productive Simpson clonality was computed per sample as the square root of Simpson's diversity index over productive rearrangements. This is the immuneACCESS table as TCRdb keeps it, with only in-frame sequences that have V and J called. A part of the clones is gone; compared with another copy, unresolved V genes explain less than half, and the rest is unexplained. V and J calls and clone size are as listed in that table; D and trimming were resolved from the DNA. This sample lists 330,000 or so clones; roughly nine tenths were detected once. The top ten clones comprise 3% to 4.5% of the sample.

One collaborating source in Seattle enrolled patients during active infection and followed them longitudinally through the course of disease. Whole blood was collected in K2EDTA tubes by collaborating institutions according to the institutions' own protocols. Collaborator samples were shipped for TCRbeta analysis as frozen whole blood, isolated PBMCs, or DNA extracted from either sample type. From its cysteine to its phenylalanine, the CDR3 spans 14 amino acids. Only the CDR3 region is kept as DNA, spanning 42 bases read in frame from base 1. The V end loses 5 bases and the J end loses 0 bases, and a stretch of 8 bases separates them. Sequences LGHDT (CDR1) and YNNKEL (CDR2) are obtained from the germline V gene (reference sequence). As concerns this clone: Which antigen it targets is not known. No much larger clone exists at a distance of one base, and base qualities are not known.

This TCR was sampled from a woman between 55 and 75 years old with COVID-19, enrolled during active disease. Material: peripheral blood. The sequence joins TRBV3-1 (or the pseudogene TRBV3-2) to TRBJ1-3, with the D gene uncertain. The sequenced DNA: TGTGCCAGCAGCTACTCCTTCTCTGGAAACACCATATATTTT. Its protein reads: CASSYSFSGNTIYF.